What follows are 22 T cell receptor beta chains derived from one specimen sequenced in a study of T-cell memory formation after mild COVID-19 (dated by TCRdb to 2020 to 2022). The method was 5' RACE. The sample was run on an Illumina NovaSeq 6000. TCRdb trimmed the raw reads at Q25, called clones with MiXCR and kept productive beta chains. For every CDR3 protein sequence, its rows merge into one entry that carries the most common genes and DNA. The sample table records under 250,000 distinct CDR3 sequences; over 9.5% of these occur just once. The ten biggest clones cover 2.5% to 3.5% of the sample. Sequenced sample: PBMCs or a T cell subset sorted from them (not recorded which). These receptors all come from a man aged 18 to 29 who had mild COVID-19 (a few samples of this study predate the infection). The sample titles of this study are shuffled in the database, so cell type and time point are left out; the donor was told from shared clones.

This clonotype turned up a few times. The rearrangement joins TRBV7-2 to TRBJ2-3, with 8 bases aligning to TRBD2. Germline V CDR1 and CDR2: SGHTA, FQGNSA. The CDR3 is 16 residues long. Trimming cost V 8 bases and J 4 bases; bases outside gene matches: 14. The CDR3 coding sequence is TGTGCCAGCTCCCGGGGGGTGGGACTAGAATCAGATACGCAGTATTTT. Translating it yields CASSRGVGLESDTQYF. Variable domain in full (rest from reference TRBV7-2 and TRBJ2-3): GAGVSQSPSNKVTEKGKDVELRCDPISGHTALYWYRQSLGQGLEFLIYFQGNSAPDKSGLPSDRFSAERTGGSVSTLTIQRTQQEDSAVYLCASSRGVGLESDTQYFGPGTRLTVL.

This sequence joins TRBV9 and TRBJ2-2; 13 nucleotides match TRBD2. V was clipped by 4 bases and J by 0 bases; unmatched bases: 6. This CDR3 is built from 18 residues. Per germline, CDR1 SGDLS and CDR2 YYNGEE. CDR3 bases: TGTGCCAGCAGCCCCCGACTAGCGGGGGGAACGAACACCGGGGAGCTGTTTTTT. Its translation: CASSPRLAGGTNTGELFF. The variable domain in full, with the rest retrieved from reference TRBV9 and TRBJ2-2, is DSGVTQTPKHLITATGQRVTLRCSPRSGDLSVYWYQQSLDQGLQFLIQYYNGEERAKGNILERFSAQQFPDLHSELNLSSLELGDSALYFCASSPRLAGGTNTGELFFGEGSRLTVL.

This clonotype was counted only a few times. The V call is TRBV4-3, the J call TRBJ2-3; TRBD1 might be the D (6 bases). This CDR3 contains 14 residues. V was cut by 3 bases and J by 4 bases, with 11 bases left in between. CDR1 is LGHNA, CDR2 YSLEER, per germline. The CDR3 nucleotides are TGCGCCAGCAGCCAGTGGGGGCGGGCAGATACGCAGTATTTT. It encodes CASSQWGRADTQYF.

V usage is TRBV12-3 or TRBV12-4 and J usage is TRBJ1-5; tentatively, D is TRBD1 (5 bases). The CDR3 loop spans 14 amino acids. V was pared by 6 bases and J by 6 bases, with 15 bases between. CDR3 coding DNA: TGTGCCAGCAGCCGAGGGGAAATCGGTCAGCCCCAGCATTTT. This translates into CASSRGEIGQPQHF.

This clonotype was seen repeatedly, ten times or more. The chain has TRBV9 and TRBJ2-5, with a weak D call TRBD2 (6 bases). CDR1 and CDR2 from the germline V gene are SGDLS and YYNGEE. The CDR3 sequence is 16 residues long. Deletions cut 4 bases from V and 5 bases from J, with 21 bases between. This CDR3 reads CASSPHLSGFKETQYF. CDR3 DNA: TGTGCCAGCAGCCCCCACCTCAGCGGGTTTAAGGAGACCCAGTACTTC.

This clonotype was seen more than once but under ten times. V usage is TRBV12-3 or TRBV12-4 and J usage is TRBJ2-1; 8 bases are shared with TRBD2. V lost 6 bases to trimming and J lost 4 bases; unmatched junction nucleotides: 8. This CDR3 is built from 15 residues. DNA of the CDR3: TGTGCCAGCAGCCGGGACGGGGGGGGATACAATGAGCAGTTCTTC. It encodes CASSRDGGGYNEQFF.

This clonotype was seen a handful of times. CDR3 protein: CASTRTSAGSEQFF. In nucleotides, the CDR3 is TGTGCCAGTACCAGGACTAGCGCGGGAAGTGAGCAGTTCTTC. The chain carries TRBV6-2 or TRBV6-3 and TRBJ2-1, with 9 bases matching TRBD2. CDR1 MNHEY and CDR2 SVGEGT come from the germline V gene. V shed 9 bases and J 9 bases; nucleotides not matched to a gene: 12. The CDR3 is made up of 14 amino acids.

On this clonotype: One base away lies a much larger clone, so this may be a sequencing read error. The chain employs TRBV7-3 and TRBJ2-1, with D hard to call. V was pared by 5 bases and J by 8 bases, with 13 bases between. The CDR3 totals 13 residues. CDR1 and CDR2 (germline): SGHTA, FQGTGA. CDR3 DNA sequence: TGTGCCAGCAGCCCGAGCCCGAAGGATGAGCAGTTCTTC. Amino acid sequence: CASSPSPKDEQFF.

This clonotype has more than one count but fewer than ten. This sequence joins TRBV21-1 and TRBJ1-3; TRBD1 is taken as the D call from the table, unchecked against the DNA. TRBV21-1 is reported as a pseudogene. The CDR3 covers 17 residues. The CDR3 protein is CASSKEDSLFSGNTIYF. DNA for the CDR3: TGTGCCAGCAGCAAAGAAGACAGCTTGTTTTCTGGAAACACCATATATTTT.

About this clonotype: Since a much larger clone is just one base distant, this may be a read error. The genes are TRBV5-1 and TRBJ2-6; D might be TRBD2 (6 bases). Trimming pared 4 bases from V and 7 bases from J, leaving 18 bases between. CDR3 length: 16 residues. Germline CDR1 and CDR2: SGHRS and YFSETQ. The CDR3 bases are TGCGCCAGCAGCACTGAAGGGAGGAGTGGAGCCAACGTCCTGACTTTC. Protein: CASSTEGRSGANVLTF.

The V and J genes are TRBV2 and TRBJ1-2; weak D call: TRBD1 (5 bases). V shed 1 base and J shed 5 bases, with 11 bases lying between them. The germline gives CDR1 SNHLY, CDR2 FYNNEI. The CDR3 is 14 residues long. The CDR3 sequence is CASSEEQVPYGYTF. For the CDR3, the DNA is TGTGCCAGCAGTGAAGAACAGGTCCCGTATGGCTACACCTTC.

The CDR3 sequence: CASSPQEGYGYTF. The CDR3, as DNA: TGTGCCAGCAGCCCTCAGGAAGGCTATGGCTACACCTTC. The V gene is TRBV4-2, the J gene TRBJ1-2; no reliable D call. Trimming took off 4 bases at V and 4 bases at J, with 10 bases between the two ends. CDR1 is LGHNA and CDR2 is YNFKEQ in the germline V gene. The CDR3 extends over 13 amino acids.

The chain links TRBV20-1 to TRBJ1-5; 7 bases map to TRBD1. The germline CDR1 and CDR2 sequences are DFQATT and SNEGSKA (reference sequence). Trimming cost V 5 bases and J 3 bases; bases outside gene matches: 7. The CDR3 length is 14 residues. The CDR3 DNA is TGCAGTGCTTATCCGGGACAGACCAATCAGCCCCAGCATTTT. This translates into CSAYPGQTNQPQHF.

This clonotype was counted at least ten times. The gene calls are TRBV7-2 and TRBJ2-2, with D possibly matching TRBD2 (7 bases). Germline CDR1 and CDR2: SGHTA and FQGNSA. This CDR3 is built from 16 residues. Trimming removed 5 bases at V and 4 bases at J, with 17 bases between. The CDR3 protein is CASSPRGGPGTGELFF. CDR3 sequence (DNA): TGTGCCAGCAGCCCTAGGGGGGGGCCGGGCACCGGGGAGCTGTTTTTT. The full variable domain, its missing parts supplied by reference TRBV7-2 and TRBJ2-2, is GAGVSQSPSNKVTEKGKDVELRCDPISGHTALYWYRQSLGQGLEFLIYFQGNSAPDKSGLPSDRFSAERTGGSVSTLTIQRTQQEDSAVYLCASSPRGGPGTGELFFGEGSRLTVL.

In this sample, this clonotype turned up many times. V is TRBV5-1 and J is TRBJ2-4, with a weak D call TRBD2 (6 bases). V lost 0 bases and J lost 10, with 20 bases in between. Germline CDR1 SGHRS, CDR2 YFSETQ. The CDR3 covers 16 residues. The CDR3 DNA follows: TGCGCCAGCAGCTTGGGACTCCGGGACTCCGGAGGAATTCAGTACTTC. It translates to CASSLGLRDSGGIQYF.

This clonotype was picked up many times. The V gene is TRBV6-2 or TRBV6-3, the J gene TRBJ2-6; D not certain. The ends were cut back, 7 bases at V and 0 bases at J, with 4 bases in the middle. Germline V gene sequence: CDR1 MNHEY, CDR2 SVGEGT. This CDR3 region has 13 residues. CDR3 sequence reads: CASTHSGANVLTF. DNA of the CDR3: TGTGCCAGCACCCACTCTGGGGCCAACGTCCTGACTTTC.

This clonotype was seen a handful of times. This chain connects TRBV20-1 to TRBJ2-2; D perhaps matches TRBD2 (6 bases). The CDR3 consists of 13 residues. Germline assignment: CDR1 DFQATT and CDR2 SNEGSKA (reference sequence). Trimming left V 3 bases short and J 2 bases short, with 7 bases between. The CDR3, as DNA: TGCAGTGCTAGTACTAGCAACACCGGGGAGCTGTTTTTT. It translates to CSASTSNTGELFF.

The sample holds many counts of this clonotype. The chain employs TRBV9 and TRBJ2-2, with D possibly being TRBD1 (6 bases). The length of the CDR3 is 15 residues. The V and J ends lost 4 bases and 3 bases respectively, with 13 bases between them. CDR1 is SGDLS and CDR2 is YYNGEE in the germline V gene. CDR3 in DNA: TGTGCCAGCAGCTTACAGGGTAGGGACACCGGGGAGCTGTTTTTT. The encoded protein is CASSLQGRDTGELFF. Complete variable domain (other parts from reference TRBV9 and TRBJ2-2): DSGVTQTPKHLITATGQRVTLRCSPRSGDLSVYWYQQSLDQGLQFLIQYYNGEERAKGNILERFSAQQFPDLHSELNLSSLELGDSALYFCASSLQGRDTGELFFGEGSRLTVL.

This clonotype turned up a few times. This chain joins TRBV20-1 and TRBJ2-5; no clear D. This CDR3 comprises 12 residues. Germline CDR1 and CDR2: DFQATT and SNEGSKA (reference sequence). V was cut by 6 bases and J by 0 bases, with 8 bases left in between. CDR3 region: CSAVPHQETQYF. Written as DNA, the CDR3 is TGCAGTGCGGTCCCACACCAAGAGACCCAGTACTTC.

This clonotype was seen repeatedly, ten times or more. This rearrangement joins TRBV9 to TRBJ2-5; 7 bases map to TRBD1. The CDR3 totals 14 residues. Germline CDR1 SGDLS, CDR2 YYNGEE. After removal of 4 bases from V and 4 bases from J, the junction contained 7 bases not matched to a gene. The CDR3: CASSLDRVGETQYF. The CDR3 DNA is TGTGCCAGCAGCTTAGACAGGGTAGGAGAGACCCAGTACTTC.

The chain uses TRBV7-8 and TRBJ2-3; TRBD2 matches at 9 bases. J lost 3 bases, V lost 3 bases, and 16 bases had no gene match. CDR1 and CDR2 from the germline V gene are SGHVS and FQNEAQ. This CDR3 has 19 amino acids. The CDR3 sequence: CASSFRASGGRAQTDTQYF. For the CDR3, the DNA is TGTGCCAGCAGCTTTCGGGCAAGCGGGGGGAGGGCCCAGACAGATACGCAGTATTTT.

This clonotype occurred many times. This chain connects TRBV6-2 or TRBV6-3 to TRBJ2-1, with 9 bases that match TRBD1. After removal of 6 bases from V and 9 bases from J, the junction contained 18 bases not matched to a gene. Looked up from germline, CDR1 is MNHEY and CDR2 is SVGEGT. The CDR3 covers 17 residues. As DNA, the CDR3 is TGTGCCAGCAGCCCGTACAGGGGGCGGCTAGTTTTGAGTGAGCAGTTCTTC. Translation gives CASSPYRGRLVLSEQFF.